These T cell receptor beta chains were read from a single sample in a study of shared clonotypes between healthy human individuals. The method was immunoSEQ multiplex PCR; TCRdb's version includes in-frame clones alone and lacks a portion of them. This sample has some 2,100,000 clones, with under 95% found just once. The sequencing sample was made of naive CD8+ T cells from PBMCs. The receptors here all came from a man between 18 and 35 years old in good health. Some clones in this sample may be carry-over from other donors' samples. The CDR3 runs from the conserved cysteine through the conserved F or W. Rows may omit the clone size; those that give it use once, few, many or a size class.

TRBV13	-	TRBJ2-1	CASSHTLHPGGNEQFF
TRBV5-4	-	TRBJ2-5	CASSLPDREETQYF
TRBV4-2	-	TRBJ2-7	CASSHPTIYEQYF
TRBV27	few	TRBJ2-7	CASSYGFYEQYF
TRBV7-9	-	TRBJ1-1	CATGLGIMNTEAFF
TRBV5-8	-	TRBJ2-3	CASSEGLAATDTQYF
TRBV6-5	-	TRBJ2-1	CASSYSVGANEQFF
TRBV6-5	few	TRBJ2-2	CASSLGTGELFF
TRBV5-6	-	TRBJ1-5	CASSLSGTGNEPQHF
TRBV7-8	-	TRBJ2-3	CASSSTLAGVGTDTQYF
TRBV10-1	-	TRBJ2-7	CASRVGTSGRISYEQYF
TRBV29-1	-	TRBJ1-3	CSVEDQDRGLTGNTIYF
TRBV5-1	once	TRBJ1-1	CASSLEGGTEAFF
TRBV5-4	-	TRBJ1-2	CASSPLQGRSYGYTF
TRBV7-9	-	TRBJ2-7	CASSSSTEGAQYF
TRBV28	once	TRBJ2-7	CASSPYRYSYEQYF
TRBV7-2	once	TRBJ1-5	CASSLAGQGRSQPQHF
TRBV5-5	-	TRBJ2-1	CASSPGGASGYNEQFF
TRBV7-9	few	TRBJ2-7	CVGSERLEQYF
TRBV6-1	once	TRBJ2-2	CASSERGGSNTGELFF
TRBV2	-	TRBJ1-4	CANQDPEDEKLFF
TRBV4-3	few	TRBJ1-1	CASSQAGPNTEAFF
TRBV10-1	-	TRBJ2-1	CASSRRELYNEQFF
TRBV19	-	TRBJ2-1	CASSISSPYNEQFF
TRBV11-2	-	TRBJ2-5	CASSNPGLLDQETQYF
TRBV28	-	TRBJ2-7	CASRRTGGVYEQYF
TRBV27	-	TRBJ1-2	CASRLSQTGDYGYTF
TRBV29-1	-	TRBJ1-3	CSAGTDPSGNTIYF
TRBV5-6	-	TRBJ1-1	CASSAGQGARDTEAFF
TRBV29-1	once	TRBJ1-2	CSVTGTDYGYTF
TRBV27	-	TRBJ2-1	CASSSYDGGNEQFF
TRBV2	-	TRBJ2-2	CATSGRGYTGELFF
TRBV15	-	TRBJ2-5	CATSRRIAGGEETQYF
TRBV9	-	TRBJ1-4	CASSAGGQRIEKLFF
TRBV19	-	TRBJ1-1	CASSEDRGRGNTEAFF
TRBV13	-	TRBJ2-7	CASSLVPDRREQYF